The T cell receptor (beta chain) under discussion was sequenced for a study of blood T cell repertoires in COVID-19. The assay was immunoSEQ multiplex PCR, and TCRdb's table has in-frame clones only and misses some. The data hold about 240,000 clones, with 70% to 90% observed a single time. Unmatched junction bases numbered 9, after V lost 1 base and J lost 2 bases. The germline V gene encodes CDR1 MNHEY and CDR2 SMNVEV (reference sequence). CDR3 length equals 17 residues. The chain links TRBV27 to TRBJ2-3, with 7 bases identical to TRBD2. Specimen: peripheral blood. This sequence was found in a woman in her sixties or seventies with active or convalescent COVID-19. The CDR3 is CASSLLSSGGLTDTQYF. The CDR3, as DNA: TGTGCCAGCAGTTTATTGTCTAGCGGTGGCCTCACAGATACGCAGTATTTT.